These 13 T cell receptor beta chains share one sample of origin, sequenced in a study of blood T cell repertoires in COVID-19. The repertoire was sequenced with immunoSEQ multiplex PCR; TCRdb's copy has only in-frame clones and lacks some. The sample lists over 200,000 clones; less than 90% were seen once. Specimen: peripheral blood. These TCRs come from a man between 35 and 55 years old with active or convalescent COVID-19.

J is TRBJ2-7 and V is TRBV7-9; no clear D gene. This CDR3 comprises 14 residues. Germline loops: CDR1 SEHNR, CDR2 FQNEAQ (reference sequence). Between the trimmed V and J ends, which lost 1 base and 1 base, there was a span of 8 bases. This CDR3 reads CASSLGVLSYEQYF. The CDR3 nucleotides read TGTGCCAGCAGCTTAGGCGTGCTATCCTACGAGCAGTACTTC. Combining the CDR3 with reference TRBV7-9 and TRBJ2-7 gives the whole variable domain DTGVSQNPRHKITKRGQNVTFRCDPISEHNRLYWYRQTLGQGPEFLTYFQNEAQLEKSRLLSDRFSAERPKGSFSTLEIQRTEQGDSAMYLCASSLGVLSYEQYFGPGTRLTVT.

In nucleotides, the CDR3 is TGTGCCAGCAGTCTACCCGGGGAGACCCAGTACTTC. Its translation is CASSLPGETQYF. The gene calls are TRBV28 and TRBJ2-5; D gene unclear. Looked up from germline, CDR1 is MDHEN and CDR2 is SYDVKM. This CDR3 is built from 12 residues. V lost 5 bases and J lost 5, with 9 bases in between.

V and J are TRBV28 and TRBJ2-5; TRBD1 matches at 8 bases. Germline CDR1 reads MDHEN; CDR2 reads SYDVKM. CDR3 size: 16 residues. With 8 bases clipped from V and 4 bases from J, the junction kept 15 bases outside the gene matches. CDR3 amino acids: CASVPQGAPRIETQYF. In DNA, the CDR3 is TGTGCCAGCGTTCCCCAGGGGGCGCCCCGGATAGAGACCCAGTACTTC.

The chain links TRBV7-3 to TRBJ2-7; 8 bases line up with TRBD2. V lost 7 bases and J lost 5; bases outside the gene matches: 13. The CDR3 runs 15 residues. The germline V gene encodes CDR1 SGHTA and CDR2 FQGTGA. The CDR3 nucleotides are TGTGCCAGCAATTTTGCGGGGGGACTAGTGGACGAGCAGTACTTC. Its translation is CASNFAGGLVDEQYF.

The chain has TRBV5-4 and TRBJ2-1; 7 positions match TRBD2. Germline V lookup: CDR1 SGHNT, CDR2 YYREEE (reference sequence). V shed 0 bases and J 10 bases; nucleotides not matched to a gene: 10. This CDR3 spans 15 amino acids. This chain's CDR3 is CASSLGQGDGREQFF. Written as DNA, the CDR3 is TGTGCCAGCAGCTTGGGGCAGGGCGACGGGAGGGAGCAGTTCTTC.

The V and J genes are TRBV2 and TRBJ2-3; a weak D match, TRBD2 (6 bases). V was trimmed by 5 bases and J by 6 bases, leaving 12 bases between them. The germline V gene encodes CDR1 SNHLY and CDR2 FYNNEI. The CDR3 is made up of 13 amino acids. The chain's CDR3 is CASSFSGGDTQYF. The CDR3 coding sequence is TGTGCCAGCAGTTTTAGCGGCGGTGATACGCAGTATTTT.

This chain connects TRBV29-1 to TRBJ2-7; 11 bases are a match to TRBD1. The CDR3 runs 14 residues. V lost 6 bases and J lost 2; bases outside the gene matches: 6. CDR1 and CDR2 from the germline V gene are SQVTM and ANQGSEA. CDR3 residues: CSVIRGQGAYEQYF. In DNA, the CDR3 is TGCAGCGTCATCAGGGGACAGGGGGCCTACGAGCAGTACTTC.

The chain uses TRBV5-1 and TRBJ1-1; 10 nucleotides line up with TRBD1. The germline gives CDR1 SGHRS, CDR2 YFSETQ. The CDR3 sequence is 15 residues long. V shed 0 bases and J 5 bases; nucleotides not matched to a gene: 4. In DNA, the CDR3 is TGCGCCAGCAGCTTGGAGGGACAGGGGATAACTGAAGCTTTCTTT. It codes for CASSLEGQGITEAFF.

Comments on this clone: The same CDR3 is also encoded by other DNA sequences in this sample. The rearrangement links TRBV18 to TRBJ2-7; TRBD1 matches 11 bases. From germline, CDR1 is KGHSH and CDR2 LQKENI. This CDR3 has 15 residues. After removal of 3 bases from V and 2 bases from J, the junction contained 3 bases not matched to a gene. CDR3 DNA sequence: TGTGCCAGCTCACCGCCGGGACAGGGGGCCTACGAGCAGTACTTC. The encoded protein is CASSPPGQGAYEQYF.

This chain uses TRBV7-3 with TRBJ2-1, with 9 bases identical to TRBD1. This CDR3 contains 13 residues. With 4 bases clipped from V and 7 bases from J, the junction kept 2 bases outside the gene matches. Germline V gives CDR1 SGHTA, CDR2 FQGTGA. CDR3 sequence (DNA): TGTGCCAGCAGCTGGGACAGGGAGAATGAGCAGTTCTTC. Amino acid sequence: CASSWDRENEQFF.

The chain links TRBV30 to TRBJ2-3; 10 nucleotides agree with TRBD1. The CDR3 loop spans 16 amino acids. Germline loops: CDR1 GTSNPN, CDR2 SVGIG (reference sequence). V shed 3 bases, J shed 0 bases, and the junction held 6 bases outside the gene matches. In DNA form, the CDR3 reads TGTGCCTGGAGGACAGGGGGCGGGTGGAGCACAGATACGCAGTATTTT. Its protein is CAWRTGGGWSTDTQYF.

The rearrangement uses TRBV28 and TRBJ2-1; 11 bases agree with TRBD1. CDR3 length equals 19 residues. V gave up 3 bases and J gave up 0 bases; unmatched junction bases: 10. Germline V gene data show CDR1 as MDHEN and CDR2 as SYDVKM. This chain's CDR3 is CASSFGTGGFSSSYNEQFF. The CDR3 DNA is TGTGCCAGCAGTTTCGGGACAGGGGGTTTCTCGAGCTCCTACAATGAGCAGTTCTTC.

The chain carries TRBV29-1 and TRBJ2-2, with 7 bases matching TRBD2. V gave up 3 bases and J gave up 8 bases; unmatched junction bases: 6. The length of the CDR3 is 13 residues. Germline V lookup: CDR1 SQVTM, CDR2 ANQGSEA. In DNA form, the CDR3 reads TGCAGCGTTGAGTCGGGAGGTACGGGGGAGCTGTTTTTT. This codes for CSVESGGTGELFF.